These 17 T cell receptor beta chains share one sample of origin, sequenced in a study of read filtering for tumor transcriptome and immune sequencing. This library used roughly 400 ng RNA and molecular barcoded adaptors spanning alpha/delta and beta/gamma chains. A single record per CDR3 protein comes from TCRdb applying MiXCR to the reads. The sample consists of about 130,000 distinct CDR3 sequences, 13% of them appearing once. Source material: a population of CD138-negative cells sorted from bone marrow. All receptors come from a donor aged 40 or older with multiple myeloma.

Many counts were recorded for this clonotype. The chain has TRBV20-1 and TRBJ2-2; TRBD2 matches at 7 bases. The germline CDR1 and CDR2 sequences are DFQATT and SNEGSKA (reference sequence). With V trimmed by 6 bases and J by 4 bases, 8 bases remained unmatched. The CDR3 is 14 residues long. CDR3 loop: CSAKTSWGTGELFF. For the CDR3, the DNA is TGCAGTGCAAAGACTAGCTGGGGCACCGGGGAGCTGTTTTTT.

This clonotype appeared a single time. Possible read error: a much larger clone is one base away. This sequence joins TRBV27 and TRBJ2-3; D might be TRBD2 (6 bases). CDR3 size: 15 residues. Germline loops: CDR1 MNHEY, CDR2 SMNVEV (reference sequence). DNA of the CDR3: TGTGCCAGCAGATTATGGGGCCGGCGGGAAGATACGCAGTATTTT. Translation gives CASRLWGRREDTQYF.

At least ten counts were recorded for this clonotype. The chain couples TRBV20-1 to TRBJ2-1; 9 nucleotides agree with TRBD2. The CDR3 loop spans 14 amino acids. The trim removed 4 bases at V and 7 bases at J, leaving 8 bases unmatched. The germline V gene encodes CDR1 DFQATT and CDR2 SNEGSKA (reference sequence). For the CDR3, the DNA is TGCAGTGCTATGCTAGCGGGACGGGAGAATGAGCAGTTCTTC. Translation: CSAMLAGRENEQFF.

The CDR3 protein is CATSDSRTSFGYEQYF. The CDR3 DNA follows: TGTGCCACCAGTGATTCGCGGACTAGTTTCGGCTACGAGCAGTACTTC. The V and J genes are TRBV24-1 and TRBJ2-7; 7 nucleotides agree with TRBD2. Unmatched junction bases numbered 9, after V lost 2 bases and J lost 3 bases. This CDR3 spans 16 amino acids. Germline lookup yields CDR1 KGHDR and CDR2 SFDVKD.

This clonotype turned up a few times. CDR3 in amino acids: CASRGGRATDTQYF. The CDR3 region has the DNA TGTGCCAGCAGAGGCGGGAGGGCCACAGATACGCAGTATTTT. V gene TRBV28 combines with J gene TRBJ2-3, with 9 positions matching TRBD2. The V and J ends lost 6 bases and 2 bases, in that order; junction bases with no gene match: 3. The CDR3 length is 14 residues. CDR1 and CDR2 from the germline V gene are MDHEN and SYDVKM.

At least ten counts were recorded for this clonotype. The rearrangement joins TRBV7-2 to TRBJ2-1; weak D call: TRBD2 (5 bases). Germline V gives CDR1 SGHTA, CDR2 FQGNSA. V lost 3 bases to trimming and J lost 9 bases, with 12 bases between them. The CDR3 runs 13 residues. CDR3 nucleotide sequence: TGTGCCAGCAGCTTGTGGGCTAGCACTGAGCAGTTCTTC. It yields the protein CASSLWASTEQFF. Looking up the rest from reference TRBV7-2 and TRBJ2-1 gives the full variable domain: GAGVSQSPSNKVTEKGKDVELRCDPISGHTALYWYRQSLGQGLEFLIYFQGNSAPDKSGLPSDRFSAERTGGSVSTLTIQRTQQEDSAVYLCASSLWASTEQFFGPGTRLTVL.

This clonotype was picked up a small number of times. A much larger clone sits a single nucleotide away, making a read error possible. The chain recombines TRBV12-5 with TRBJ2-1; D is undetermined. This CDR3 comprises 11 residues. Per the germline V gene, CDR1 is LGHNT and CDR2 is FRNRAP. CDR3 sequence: CASSLWRGQFF. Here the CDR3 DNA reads TGTGCCAGCAGTTTATGGCGTGGGCAGTTCTTC. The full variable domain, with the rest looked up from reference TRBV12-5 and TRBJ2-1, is DARVTQTPRHKVTEMGQEVTMRCQPILGHNTVFWYRQTMMQGLELLAYFRNRAPLDDSGMPKDRFSAEMPDATLATLKIQPSEPRDSAVYFCASSLWRGQFFGPGTRLTVL.

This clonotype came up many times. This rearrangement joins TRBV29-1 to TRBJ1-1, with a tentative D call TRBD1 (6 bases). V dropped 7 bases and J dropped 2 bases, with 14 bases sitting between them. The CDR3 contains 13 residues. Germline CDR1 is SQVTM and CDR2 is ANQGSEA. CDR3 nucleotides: TGCAGCGCCCAAAGAGGGGGAAACACTGAAGCTTTCTTT. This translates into CSAQRGGNTEAFF.

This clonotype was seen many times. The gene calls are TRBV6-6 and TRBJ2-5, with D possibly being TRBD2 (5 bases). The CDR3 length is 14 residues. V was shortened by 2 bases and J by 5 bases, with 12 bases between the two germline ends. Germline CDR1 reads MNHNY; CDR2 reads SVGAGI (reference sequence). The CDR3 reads CASSYPGKEETQYF. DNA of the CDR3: TGTGCCAGCAGTTACCCCGGGAAAGAGGAGACCCAGTACTTC.

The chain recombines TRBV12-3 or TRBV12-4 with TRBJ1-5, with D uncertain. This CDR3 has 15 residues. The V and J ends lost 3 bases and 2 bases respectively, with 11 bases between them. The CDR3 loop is CASSLDGLGNQPQHF. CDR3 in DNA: TGTGCCAGCAGTTTGGACGGGTTAGGCAATCAGCCCCAGCATTTT.

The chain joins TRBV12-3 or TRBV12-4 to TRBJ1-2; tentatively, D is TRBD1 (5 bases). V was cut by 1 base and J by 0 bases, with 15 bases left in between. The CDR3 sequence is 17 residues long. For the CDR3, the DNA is TGTGCCAGCAGTTTAGTGCAGGGAAAACGGTCTAACTATGGCTACACCTTC. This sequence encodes CASSLVQGKRSNYGYTF.

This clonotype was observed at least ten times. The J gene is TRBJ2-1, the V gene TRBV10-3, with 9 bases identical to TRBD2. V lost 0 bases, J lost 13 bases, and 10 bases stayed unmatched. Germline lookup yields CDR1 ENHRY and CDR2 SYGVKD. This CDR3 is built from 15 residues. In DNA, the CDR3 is TGTGCCATCAGTGAGTCACTAGGGCGGGAGGGCGGACAGTTCTTC. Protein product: CAISESLGREGGQFF.

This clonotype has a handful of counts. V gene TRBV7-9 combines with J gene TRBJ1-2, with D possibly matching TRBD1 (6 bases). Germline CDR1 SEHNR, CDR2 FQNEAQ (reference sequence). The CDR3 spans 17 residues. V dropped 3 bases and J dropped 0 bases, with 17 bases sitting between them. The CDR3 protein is CASSLGGRQASNYGYTF. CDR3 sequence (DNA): TGTGCCAGCAGCTTGGGGGGTAGACAGGCCTCTAACTATGGCTACACCTTC.

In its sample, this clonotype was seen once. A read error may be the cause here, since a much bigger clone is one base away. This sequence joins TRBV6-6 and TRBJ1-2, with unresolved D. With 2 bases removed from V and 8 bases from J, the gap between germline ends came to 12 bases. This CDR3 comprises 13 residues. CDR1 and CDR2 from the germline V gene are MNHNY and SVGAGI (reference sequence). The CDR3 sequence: CASSYSVRGGYTF. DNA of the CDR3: TGTGCCAGCAGTTACAGCGTGCGAGGAGGCTACACCTTC.

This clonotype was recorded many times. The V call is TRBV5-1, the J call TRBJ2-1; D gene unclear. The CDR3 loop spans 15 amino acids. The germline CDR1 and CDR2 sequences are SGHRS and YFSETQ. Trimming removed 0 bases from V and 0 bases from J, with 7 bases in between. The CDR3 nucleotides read TGCGCCAGCAGCTTGGAGTCGAGCTCCTACAATGAGCAGTTCTTC. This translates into CASSLESSSYNEQFF.

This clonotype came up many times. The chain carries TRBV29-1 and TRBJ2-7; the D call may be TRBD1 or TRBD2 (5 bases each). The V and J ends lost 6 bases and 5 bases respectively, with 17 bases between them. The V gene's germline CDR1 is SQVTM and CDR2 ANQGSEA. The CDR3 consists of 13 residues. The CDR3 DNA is TGCAGCGTCTGGGACCCAGGAGGTCACGAGCAGTACTTC. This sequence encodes CSVWDPGGHEQYF.

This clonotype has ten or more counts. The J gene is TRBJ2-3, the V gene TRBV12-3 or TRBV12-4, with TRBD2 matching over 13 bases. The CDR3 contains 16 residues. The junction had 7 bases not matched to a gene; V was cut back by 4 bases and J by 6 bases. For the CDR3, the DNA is TGTGCCAGCAGTTCCGTCACTAGCGGGGGGGGTGATACGCAGTATTTT. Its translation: CASSSVTSGGGDTQYF.